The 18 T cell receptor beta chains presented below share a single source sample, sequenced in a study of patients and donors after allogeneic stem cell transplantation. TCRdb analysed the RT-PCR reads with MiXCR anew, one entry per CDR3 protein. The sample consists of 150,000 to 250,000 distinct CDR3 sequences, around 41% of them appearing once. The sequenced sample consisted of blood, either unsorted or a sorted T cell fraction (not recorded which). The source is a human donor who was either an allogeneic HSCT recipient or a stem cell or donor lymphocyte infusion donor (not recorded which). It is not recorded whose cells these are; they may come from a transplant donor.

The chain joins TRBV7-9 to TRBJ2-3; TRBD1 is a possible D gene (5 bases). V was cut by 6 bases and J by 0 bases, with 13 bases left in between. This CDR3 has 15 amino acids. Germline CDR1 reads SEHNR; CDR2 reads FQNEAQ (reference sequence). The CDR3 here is CASSRQFPSTDTQYF. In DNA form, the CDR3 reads TGTGCCAGCAGTAGACAGTTCCCTAGCACAGATACGCAGTATTTT.

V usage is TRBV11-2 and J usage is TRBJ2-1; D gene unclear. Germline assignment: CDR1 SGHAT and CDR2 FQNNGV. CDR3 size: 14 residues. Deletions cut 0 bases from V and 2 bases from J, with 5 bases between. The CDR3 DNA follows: TGTGCCAGCAGCTTAGATTCGGCCTACAATGAGCAGTTCTTC. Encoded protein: CASSLDSAYNEQFF.

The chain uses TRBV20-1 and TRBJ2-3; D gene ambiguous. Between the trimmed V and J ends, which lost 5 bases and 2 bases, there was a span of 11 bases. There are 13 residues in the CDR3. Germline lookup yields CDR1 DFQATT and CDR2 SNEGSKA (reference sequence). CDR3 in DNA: TGCAGTGCTGTTGGGAAGTACACAGATACGCAGTATTTT. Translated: CSAVGKYTDTQYF.

CDR3 sequence reads: CASSFRRQDYEQYF. CDR3 nucleotides: TGTGCCAGCAGCTTTCGCAGACAGGACTACGAGCAGTACTTC. The V call is TRBV11-2, the J call TRBJ2-7; the D gene is possibly TRBD1 (6 bases). Germline V lookup: CDR1 SGHAT, CDR2 FQNNGV. Trimming took 3 bases from V and 3 from J, leaving 12 bases between them. The CDR3 is 14 amino acids.

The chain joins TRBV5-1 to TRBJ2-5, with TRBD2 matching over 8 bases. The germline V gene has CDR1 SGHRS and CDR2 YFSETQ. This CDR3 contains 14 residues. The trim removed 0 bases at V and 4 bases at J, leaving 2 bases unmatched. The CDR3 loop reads CASSLALAGETQYF. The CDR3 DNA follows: TGCGCCAGCAGCTTGGCCCTAGCGGGAGAGACCCAGTACTTC.

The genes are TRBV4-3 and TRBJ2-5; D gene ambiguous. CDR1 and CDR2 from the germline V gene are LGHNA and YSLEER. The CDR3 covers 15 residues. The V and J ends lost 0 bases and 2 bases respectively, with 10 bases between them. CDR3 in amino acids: CASSQEAAEQETQYF. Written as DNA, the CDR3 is TGCGCCAGCAGCCAAGAGGCGGCCGAACAAGAGACCCAGTACTTC.

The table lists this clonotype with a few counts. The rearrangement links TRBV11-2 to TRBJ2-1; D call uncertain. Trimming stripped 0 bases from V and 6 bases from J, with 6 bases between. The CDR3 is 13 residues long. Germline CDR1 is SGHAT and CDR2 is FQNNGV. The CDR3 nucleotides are TGTGCCAGCAGCTTAGAGATTAGCAATGAGCAGTTCTTC. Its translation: CASSLEISNEQFF.

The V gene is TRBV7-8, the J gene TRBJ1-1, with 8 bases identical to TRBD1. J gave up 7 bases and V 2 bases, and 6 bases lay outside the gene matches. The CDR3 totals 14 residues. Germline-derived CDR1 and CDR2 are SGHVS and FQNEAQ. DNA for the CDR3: TGTGCCAGCAGCTTACGGGACAGGCCTTTTGAAGCTTTCTTT. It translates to CASSLRDRPFEAFF.

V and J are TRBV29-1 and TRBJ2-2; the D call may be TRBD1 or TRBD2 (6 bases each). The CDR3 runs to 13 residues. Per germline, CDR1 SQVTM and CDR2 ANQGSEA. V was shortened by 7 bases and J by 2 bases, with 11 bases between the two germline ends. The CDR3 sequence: CSGEDRNTGELFF. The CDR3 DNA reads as TGCAGCGGGGAGGACAGAAACACCGGGGAGCTGTTTTTT.

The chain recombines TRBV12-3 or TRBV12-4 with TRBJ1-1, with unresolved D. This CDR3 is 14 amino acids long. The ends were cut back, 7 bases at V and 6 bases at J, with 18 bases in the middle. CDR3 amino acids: CASTRVGLRSEAFF. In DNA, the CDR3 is TGTGCCAGCACGAGAGTAGGGCTTAGGTCTGAAGCTTTCTTT.

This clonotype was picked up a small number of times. CDR3 coding DNA: TGTGCCAGCTCCGGGACAGGGATTCAAAAACTGTTTTTT. Its protein product is CASSGTGIQKLFF. The chain joins TRBV7-9 to TRBJ1-4, with 9 bases identical to TRBD1. The CDR3 is 13 residues long. V was clipped by 8 bases and J by 9 bases; unmatched bases: 7. Germline-derived CDR1 and CDR2 are SEHNR and FQNEAQ (reference sequence). Variable domain in full (rest from reference TRBV7-9 and TRBJ1-4): DTGVSQNPRHKITKRGQNVTFRCDPISEHNRLYWYRQTLGQGPEFLTYFQNEAQLEKSRLLSDRFSAERPKGSFSTLEIQRTEQGDSAMYLCASSGTGIQKLFFGSGTQLSVL.

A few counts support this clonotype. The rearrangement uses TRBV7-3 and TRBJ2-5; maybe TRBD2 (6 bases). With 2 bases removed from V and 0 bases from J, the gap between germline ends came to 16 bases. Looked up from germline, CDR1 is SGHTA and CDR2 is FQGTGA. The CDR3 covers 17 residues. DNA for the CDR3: TGTGCCAGCAGCTTAGATGGTAGCGGCACCTACCAAGAGACCCAGTACTTC. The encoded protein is CASSLDGSGTYQETQYF.

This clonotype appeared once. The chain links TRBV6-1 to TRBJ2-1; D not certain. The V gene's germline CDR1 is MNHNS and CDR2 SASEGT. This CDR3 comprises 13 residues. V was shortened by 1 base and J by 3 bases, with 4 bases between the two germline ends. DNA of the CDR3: TGTGCCAGCAGTGAAGTTTTCTACAATGAGCAGTTCTTC. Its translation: CASSEVFYNEQFF.

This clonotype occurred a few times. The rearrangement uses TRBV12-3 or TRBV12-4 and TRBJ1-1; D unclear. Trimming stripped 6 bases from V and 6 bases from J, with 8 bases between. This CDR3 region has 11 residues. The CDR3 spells CASRTTAEAFF. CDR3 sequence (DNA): TGTGCCAGCAGGACTACCGCTGAAGCTTTCTTT.

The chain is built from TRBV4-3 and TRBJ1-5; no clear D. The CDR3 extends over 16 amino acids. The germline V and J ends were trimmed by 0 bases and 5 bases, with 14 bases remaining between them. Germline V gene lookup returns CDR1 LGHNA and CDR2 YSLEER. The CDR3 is CASSQDRLHPYQPQHF. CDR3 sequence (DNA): TGCGCCAGCAGCCAAGATAGGTTACACCCGTATCAGCCCCAGCATTTT.

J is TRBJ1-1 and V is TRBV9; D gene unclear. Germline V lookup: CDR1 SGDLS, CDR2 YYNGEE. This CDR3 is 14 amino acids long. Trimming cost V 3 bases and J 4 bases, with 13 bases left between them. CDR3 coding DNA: TGTGCCAGCAGCGCCGGGAAATCGGGCACTGAAGCTTTCTTT. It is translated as CASSAGKSGTEAFF.

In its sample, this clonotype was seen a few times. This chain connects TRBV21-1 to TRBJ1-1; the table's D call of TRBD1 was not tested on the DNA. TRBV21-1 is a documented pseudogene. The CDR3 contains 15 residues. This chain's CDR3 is CASSWDRGVDAEAFF. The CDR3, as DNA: TGTGCCAGCAGCTGGGACAGGGGAGTGGACGCTGAAGCTTTCTTT.

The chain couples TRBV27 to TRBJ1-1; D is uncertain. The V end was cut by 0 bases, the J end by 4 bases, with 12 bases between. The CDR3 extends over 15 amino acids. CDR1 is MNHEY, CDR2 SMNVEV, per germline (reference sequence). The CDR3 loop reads CASSLSSGYSTEAFF. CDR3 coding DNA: TGTGCCAGCAGTTTATCATCCGGGTATAGCACTGAAGCTTTCTTT.